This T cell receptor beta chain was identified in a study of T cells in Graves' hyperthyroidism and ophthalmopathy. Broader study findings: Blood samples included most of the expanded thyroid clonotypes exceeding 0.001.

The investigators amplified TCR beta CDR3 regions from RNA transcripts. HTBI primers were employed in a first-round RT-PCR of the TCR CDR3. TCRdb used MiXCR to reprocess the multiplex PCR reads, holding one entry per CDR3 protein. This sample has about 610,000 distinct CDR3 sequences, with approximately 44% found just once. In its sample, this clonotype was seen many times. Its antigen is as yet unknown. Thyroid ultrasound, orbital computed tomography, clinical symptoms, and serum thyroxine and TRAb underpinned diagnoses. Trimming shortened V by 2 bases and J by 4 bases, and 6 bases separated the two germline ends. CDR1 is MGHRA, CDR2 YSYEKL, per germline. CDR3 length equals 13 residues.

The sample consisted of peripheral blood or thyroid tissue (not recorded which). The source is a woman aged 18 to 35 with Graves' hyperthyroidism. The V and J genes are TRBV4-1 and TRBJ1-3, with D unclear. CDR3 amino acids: CASSQRTGNTIYF. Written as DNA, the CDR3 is TGCGCCAGCAGCCAACGCACCGGAAACACCATATATTTT.